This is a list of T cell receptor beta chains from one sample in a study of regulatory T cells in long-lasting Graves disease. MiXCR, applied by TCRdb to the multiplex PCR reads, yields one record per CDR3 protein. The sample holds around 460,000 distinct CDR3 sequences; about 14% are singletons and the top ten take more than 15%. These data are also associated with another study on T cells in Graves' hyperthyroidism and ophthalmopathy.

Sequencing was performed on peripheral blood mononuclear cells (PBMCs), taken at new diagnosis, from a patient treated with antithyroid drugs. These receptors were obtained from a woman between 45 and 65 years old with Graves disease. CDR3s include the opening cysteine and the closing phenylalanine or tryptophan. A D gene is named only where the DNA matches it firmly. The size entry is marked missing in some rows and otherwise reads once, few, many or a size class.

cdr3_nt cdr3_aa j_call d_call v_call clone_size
TGTGCCAGCAGCCACTGGGGACTCTCGGGAAAAGAGACCCAGTACTTC CASSHWGLSGKETQYF TRBJ2-5 - TRBV28 -
TGTGCCAGCAGTTACTCGGGACTAGCGGCCTACGAGCAGTACTTC CASSYSGLAAYEQYF TRBJ2-7 TRBD2 TRBV2 many
TGTGCCTGGAGTGTACTGAGGGATGAGCAGTTCTTC CAWSVLRDEQFF TRBJ2-1 - TRBV30 -
TGTGCCAGCGAGGAGGGGCCAGAGGACAATAACTATGGCTACACCTTC CASEEGPEDNNYGYTF TRBJ1-2 - TRBV6-1 many
TGTGCCAGCAGTCCGTGGGGAGACAATCAGCTCCAGCATTTT CASSPWGDNQLQHF TRBJ1-5 - TRBV9 -
TGTGCCACCAGTCTCGCTAGCGGATCCTACGAGCAGTACTTC CATSLASGSYEQYF TRBJ2-7 TRBD2 TRBV24-1 few
TGTGCCAGCAGTTTGGGGACTCCGGCAGATACGCAGTATTTT CASSLGTPADTQYF TRBJ2-3 - TRBV28 few
TGCAGCGTTGAAGGTGGAGGCACCCGCTACGAGCAGTACTTC CSVEGGGTRYEQYF TRBJ2-7 - TRBV29-1 -
TGCGCCAGCAGCTTGGGTCCCCAGGGGAACACTGAAGCTTTCTTT CASSLGPQGNTEAFF TRBJ1-1 - TRBV5-1 -
TGTGCCAGCAGTTTACAGGGGGCGCGAAATACGCAGTATTTT CASSLQGARNTQYF TRBJ2-3 TRBD1 TRBV6-5 -
TGCAGTGCTAGAGTAGAGGGGGCATATGGCTACACCTTC CSARVEGAYGYTF TRBJ1-2 TRBD1 TRBV20-1 many
TGTGCCAGCAGCTTAAGCCCGGGGGGAAACACCATATATTTT CASSLSPGGNTIYF TRBJ1-3 - TRBV7-8 many
TGTGCCAGCACCTCATTGCCGTACAGGGGACGAGATACGCAGTATTTT CASTSLPYRGRDTQYF TRBJ2-3 TRBD1 TRBV28 -
TGTGCCAGCAGTGGGGGGGCGAGTCGAGATACGCAGTATTTT CASSGGASRDTQYF TRBJ2-3 - TRBV28 many
TGCAGTGCTGGGCGGACAGGGGCAAATACGCAGTATTTT CSAGRTGANTQYF TRBJ2-3 TRBD1 TRBV20-1 many
TGTGCCAGCAGCGTCGTAACAGGAACATCTGGGGCCAACGTCCTGACTTTC CASSVVTGTSGANVLTF TRBJ2-6 - TRBV9 many
TGTGCCAGCAGCTTATCAGCGAATGAGCAGTTCTTC CASSLSANEQFF TRBJ2-1 - TRBV7-9 many
TGCGCCAGCAGCCTAGGGGGGTCCCCTCAGAGGGAGACCCAGTACTTC CASSLGGSPQRETQYF TRBJ2-5 - TRBV4-1 -
TGCGCCAGCAGCCCGGAGGGAGGCTCCTACAATGAGCAGTTCTTC CASSPEGGSYNEQFF TRBJ2-1 - TRBV5-1 few
TGTGCCAGCAGCGCGATTGGAGGGTCATACGAGCAGTACTTC CASSAIGGSYEQYF TRBJ2-7 - TRBV2 many
TGTGCCATCAGTGATACAGGGTCCACGGGGACTGAAGCTTTCTTT CAISDTGSTGTEAFF TRBJ1-1 - TRBV10-3 many
TGCGCCAGCAGCTTGATCACAGGGGCCTCCTACGAGCAGTACTTC CASSLITGASYEQYF TRBJ2-7 TRBD1 TRBV5-1 -
TGCAGCGCTCCCAGACTAGCGGGGGGACAAGAGACCCAGTACTTC CSAPRLAGGQETQYF TRBJ2-5 TRBD2 TRBV29-1 -
TGTGCCAGCAGCTCACAGGGAGGGCCCTTGTACGAGCAGTACTTC CASSSQGGPLYEQYF TRBJ2-7 - TRBV7-6 -
TGTGCTACCGGGAGGGGATCCGGCAATGAGCAGTTCTTC CATGRGSGNEQFF TRBJ2-1 TRBD2 TRBV28 many
TGTGCCAGCAGCTATTACTTAGCGGGAGTAACAGATACGCAGTATTTT CASSYYLAGVTDTQYF TRBJ2-3 TRBD2 TRBV5-4 -
TGTGCCAGCAGTGAACGCACAGCTAACTATGGCTACACCTTC CASSERTANYGYTF TRBJ1-2 - TRBV6-1 many